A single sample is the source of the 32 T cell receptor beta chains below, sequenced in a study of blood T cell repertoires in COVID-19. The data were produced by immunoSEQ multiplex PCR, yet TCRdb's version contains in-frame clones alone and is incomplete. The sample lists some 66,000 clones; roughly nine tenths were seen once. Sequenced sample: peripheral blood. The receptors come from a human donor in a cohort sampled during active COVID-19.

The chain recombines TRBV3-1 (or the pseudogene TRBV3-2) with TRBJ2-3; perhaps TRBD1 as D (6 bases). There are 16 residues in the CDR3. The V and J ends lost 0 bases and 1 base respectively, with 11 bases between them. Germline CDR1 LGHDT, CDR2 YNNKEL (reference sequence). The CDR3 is CASSQEGQGRTDTQYF. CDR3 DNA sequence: TGTGCCAGCAGCCAAGAAGGGCAGGGGCGCACAGATACGCAGTATTTT.

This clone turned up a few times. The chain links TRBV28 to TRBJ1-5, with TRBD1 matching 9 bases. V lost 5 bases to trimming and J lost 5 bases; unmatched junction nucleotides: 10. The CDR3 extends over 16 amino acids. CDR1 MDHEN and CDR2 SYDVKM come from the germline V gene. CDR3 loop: CASSPRQGGRDQPQHF. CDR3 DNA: TGTGCCAGCAGTCCCAGACAGGGGGGGCGAGATCAGCCCCAGCATTTT.

The CDR3 region is CASSSGGDTQYF. CDR3 DNA: TGTGCCAGCAGCTCAGGGGGCGATACGCAGTATTTT. The rearrangement uses TRBV12-3 or TRBV12-4 and TRBJ2-3, with 8 bases aligning to TRBD1. V was clipped by 6 bases and J by 6 bases; unmatched bases: 2. The CDR3 is made up of 12 amino acids.

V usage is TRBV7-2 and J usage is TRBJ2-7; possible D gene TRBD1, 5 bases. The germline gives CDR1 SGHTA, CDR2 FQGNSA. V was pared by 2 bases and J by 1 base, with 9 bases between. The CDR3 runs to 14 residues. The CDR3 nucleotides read TGTGCCAGCAGCTTACGGCAGGGATCCTACGAGCAGTACTTC. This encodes CASSLRQGSYEQYF.

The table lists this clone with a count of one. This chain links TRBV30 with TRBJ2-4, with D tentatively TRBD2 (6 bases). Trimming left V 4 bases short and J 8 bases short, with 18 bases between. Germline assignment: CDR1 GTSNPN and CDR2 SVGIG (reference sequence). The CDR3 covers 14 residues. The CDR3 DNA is TGTGCCTGGACGGCCCGGGACCCGGGGGACATTCAGTACTTC. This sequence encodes CAWTARDPGDIQYF.

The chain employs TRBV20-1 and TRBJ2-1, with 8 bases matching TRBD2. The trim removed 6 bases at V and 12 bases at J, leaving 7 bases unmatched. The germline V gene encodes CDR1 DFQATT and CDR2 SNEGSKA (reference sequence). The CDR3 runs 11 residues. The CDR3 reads CSASGLAGQFF. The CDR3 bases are TGCAGTGCCTCAGGACTAGCCGGGCAGTTCTTC.

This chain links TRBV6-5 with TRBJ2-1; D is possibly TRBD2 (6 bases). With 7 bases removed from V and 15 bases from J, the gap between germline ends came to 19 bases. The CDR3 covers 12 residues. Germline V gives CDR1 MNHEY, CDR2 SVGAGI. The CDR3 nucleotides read TGTGCCAGCACGTCCGGGACCGGGGGTTCGTTCTTC. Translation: CASTSGTGGSFF.

For the CDR3, the DNA is TGTGCCAGCAGTTTACGGGAGACCTACGAGCAGTACTTC. It is translated as CASSLRETYEQYF. This chain links TRBV27 with TRBJ2-7; the D gene is possibly TRBD2 (6 bases). V lost 2 bases to trimming and J lost 2 bases, with 7 bases between them. Germline CDR1 reads MNHEY; CDR2 reads SMNVEV (reference sequence). The CDR3 runs 13 residues.

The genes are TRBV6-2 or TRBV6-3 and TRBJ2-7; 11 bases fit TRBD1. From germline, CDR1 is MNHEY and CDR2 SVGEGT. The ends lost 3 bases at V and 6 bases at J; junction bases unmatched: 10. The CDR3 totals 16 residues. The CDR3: CASSYRTGGFALEQYF. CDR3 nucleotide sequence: TGTGCCAGCAGTTATAGGACAGGGGGCTTCGCTCTCGAGCAGTACTTC.

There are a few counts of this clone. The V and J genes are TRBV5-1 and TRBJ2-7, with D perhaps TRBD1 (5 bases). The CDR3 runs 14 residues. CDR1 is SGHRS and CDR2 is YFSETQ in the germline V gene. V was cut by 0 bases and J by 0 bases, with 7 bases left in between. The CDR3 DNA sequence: TGCGCCAGCAGCTTGGGTAGGGGCTCCTACGAGCAGTACTTC. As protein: CASSLGRGSYEQYF.

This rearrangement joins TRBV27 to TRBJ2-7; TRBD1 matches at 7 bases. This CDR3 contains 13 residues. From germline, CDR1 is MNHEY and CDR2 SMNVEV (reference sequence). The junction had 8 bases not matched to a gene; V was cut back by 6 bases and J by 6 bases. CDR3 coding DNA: TGTGCCAGCAGCACCCCCACAGGGGTCGAGCAGTACTTC. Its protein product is CASSTPTGVEQYF.

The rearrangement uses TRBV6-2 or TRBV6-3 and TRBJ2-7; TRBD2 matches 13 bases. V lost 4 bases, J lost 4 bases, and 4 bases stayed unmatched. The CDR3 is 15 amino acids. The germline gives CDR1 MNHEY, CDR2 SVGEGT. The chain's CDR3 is CASSWTSGSSYEQYF. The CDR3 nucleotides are TGTGCCAGCAGTTGGACTAGCGGGAGTTCGTACGAGCAGTACTTC.

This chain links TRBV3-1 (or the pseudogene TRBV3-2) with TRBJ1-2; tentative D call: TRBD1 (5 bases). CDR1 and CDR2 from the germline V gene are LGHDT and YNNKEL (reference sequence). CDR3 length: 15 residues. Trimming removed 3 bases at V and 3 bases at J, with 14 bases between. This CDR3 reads CASSHLGGADYGYTF. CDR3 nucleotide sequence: TGTGCCAGCAGCCATTTGGGCGGGGCAGACTATGGCTACACCTTC.

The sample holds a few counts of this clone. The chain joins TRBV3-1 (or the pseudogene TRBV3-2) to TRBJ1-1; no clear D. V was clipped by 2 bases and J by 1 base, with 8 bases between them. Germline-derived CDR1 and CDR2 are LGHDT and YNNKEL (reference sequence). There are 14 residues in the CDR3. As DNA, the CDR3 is TGTGCCAGCAGCCAACTACGAGGGAACACTGAAGCTTTCTTT. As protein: CASSQLRGNTEAFF.

CDR3 coding DNA: TGTGCCAGCAGCCTAGCAGCCGGGACTGAAGAAGGCTACACCTTC. Protein: CASSLAAGTEEGYTF. The J gene is TRBJ1-2, the V gene TRBV9, with D possibly TRBD1 on 5 matching bases. This CDR3 comprises 15 residues. Per germline, CDR1 SGDLS and CDR2 YYNGEE. Trimming removed 4 bases at V and 8 bases at J, with 21 bases between.

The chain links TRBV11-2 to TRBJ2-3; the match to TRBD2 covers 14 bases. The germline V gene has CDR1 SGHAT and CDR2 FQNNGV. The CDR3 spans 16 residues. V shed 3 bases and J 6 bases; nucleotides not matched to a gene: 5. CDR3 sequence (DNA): TGTGCCAGCAGCTTGGGACTAGCGGGGGCCTATGATACGCAGTATTTT. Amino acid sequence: CASSLGLAGAYDTQYF.

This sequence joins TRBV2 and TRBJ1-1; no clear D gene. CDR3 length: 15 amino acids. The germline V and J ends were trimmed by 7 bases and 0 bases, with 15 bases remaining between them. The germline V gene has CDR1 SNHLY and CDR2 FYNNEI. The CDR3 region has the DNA TGTGCCAGCACGAAGACAAAAGTTATGAACACTGAAGCTTTCTTT. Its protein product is CASTKTKVMNTEAFF.

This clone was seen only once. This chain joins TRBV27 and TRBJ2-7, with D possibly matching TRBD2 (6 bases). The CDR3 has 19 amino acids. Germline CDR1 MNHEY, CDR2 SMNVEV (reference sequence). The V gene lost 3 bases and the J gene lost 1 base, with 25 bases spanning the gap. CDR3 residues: CASSFLVPLATTESYEQYF. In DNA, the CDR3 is TGTGCCAGCAGTTTCCTCGTTCCCCTAGCGACCACCGAGTCCTACGAGCAGTACTTC.

The CDR3 DNA is TGTGCCAGTAGTGCCCGGGGGTCGAGGAACACTGAAGCTTTCTTT. This gives the protein CASSARGSRNTEAFF. The V call is TRBV19, the J call TRBJ1-1; maybe TRBD1 (5 bases). This CDR3 is built from 15 residues. The V gene's germline CDR1 is LNHDA and CDR2 SQIVND (reference sequence). V lost 5 bases to trimming and J lost 1 base, with 14 bases between them.

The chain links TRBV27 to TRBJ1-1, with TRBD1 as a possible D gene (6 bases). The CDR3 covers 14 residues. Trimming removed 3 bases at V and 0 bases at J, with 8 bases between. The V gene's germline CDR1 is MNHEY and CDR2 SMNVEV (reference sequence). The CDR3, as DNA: TGTGCCAGCAGTTTGCACAGGGTGAACACTGAAGCTTTCTTT. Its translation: CASSLHRVNTEAFF.

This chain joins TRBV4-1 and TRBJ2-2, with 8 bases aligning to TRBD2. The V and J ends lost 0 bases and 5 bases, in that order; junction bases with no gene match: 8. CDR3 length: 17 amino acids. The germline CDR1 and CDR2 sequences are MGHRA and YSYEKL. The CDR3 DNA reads TGCGCCAGCAGCCAAGATTTCCGGGAGGGGCGGACCGGGGAGCTGTTTTTT. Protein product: CASSQDFREGRTGELFF.

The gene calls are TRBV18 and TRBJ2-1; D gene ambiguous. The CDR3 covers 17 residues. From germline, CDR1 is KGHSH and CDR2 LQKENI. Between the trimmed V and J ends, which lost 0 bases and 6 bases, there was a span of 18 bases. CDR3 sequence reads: CASSPPVEPIRGNEQFF. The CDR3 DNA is TGTGCCAGCTCACCACCGGTGGAGCCCATTCGAGGCAATGAGCAGTTCTTC.

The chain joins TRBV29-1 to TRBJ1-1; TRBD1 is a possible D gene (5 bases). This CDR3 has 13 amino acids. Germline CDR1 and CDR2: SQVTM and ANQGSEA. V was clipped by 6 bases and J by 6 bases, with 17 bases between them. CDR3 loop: CSVADNGFSEAFF. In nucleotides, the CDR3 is TGCAGCGTCGCGGACAATGGATTCTCTGAAGCTTTCTTT.

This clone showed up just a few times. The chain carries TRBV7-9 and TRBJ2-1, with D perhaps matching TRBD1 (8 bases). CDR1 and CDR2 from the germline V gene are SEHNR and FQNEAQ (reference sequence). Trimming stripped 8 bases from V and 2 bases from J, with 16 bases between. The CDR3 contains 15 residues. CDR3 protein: CASGSTGGAYNEQFF. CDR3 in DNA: TGTGCCAGCGGGAGTACAGGGGGGGCCTACAATGAGCAGTTCTTC.

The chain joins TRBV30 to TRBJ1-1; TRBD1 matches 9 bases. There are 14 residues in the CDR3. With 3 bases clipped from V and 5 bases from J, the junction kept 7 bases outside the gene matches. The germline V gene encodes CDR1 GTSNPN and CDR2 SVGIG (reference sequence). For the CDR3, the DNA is TGTGCCTGGAGGAGAGACAGGGGGAATACTGAAGCTTTCTTT. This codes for CAWRRDRGNTEAFF.

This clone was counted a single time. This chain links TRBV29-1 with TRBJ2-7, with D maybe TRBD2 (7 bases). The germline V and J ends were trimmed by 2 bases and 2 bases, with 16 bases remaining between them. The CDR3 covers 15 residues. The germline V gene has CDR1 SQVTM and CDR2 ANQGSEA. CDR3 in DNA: TGCAGCGTTGAATGGGGGGCGGGGGCGGCCTACGAGCAGTACTTC. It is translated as CSVEWGAGAAYEQYF.

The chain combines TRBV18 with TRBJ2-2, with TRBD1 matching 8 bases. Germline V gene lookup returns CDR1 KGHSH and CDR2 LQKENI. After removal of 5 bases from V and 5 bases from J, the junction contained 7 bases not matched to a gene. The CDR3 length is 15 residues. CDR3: CASSSGQGSTGELFF. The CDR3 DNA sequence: TGTGCCAGCTCATCAGGACAGGGTTCTACCGGGGAGCTGTTTTTT.

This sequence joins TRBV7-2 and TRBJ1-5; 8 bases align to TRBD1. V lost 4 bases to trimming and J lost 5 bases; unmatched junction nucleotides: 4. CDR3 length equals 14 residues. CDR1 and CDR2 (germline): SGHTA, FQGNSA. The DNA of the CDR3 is TGTGCCAGCAGCTCGACAGGGGTGGATCAGCCCCAGCATTTT. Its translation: CASSSTGVDQPQHF.

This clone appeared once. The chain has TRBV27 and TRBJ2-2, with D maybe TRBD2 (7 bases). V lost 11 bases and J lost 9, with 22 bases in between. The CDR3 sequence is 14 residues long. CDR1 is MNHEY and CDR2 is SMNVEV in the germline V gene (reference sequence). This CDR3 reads CAGAGGPLVRELFF. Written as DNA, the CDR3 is TGTGCCGGGGCCGGGGGGCCGTTGGTCCGGGAGCTGTTTTTT.

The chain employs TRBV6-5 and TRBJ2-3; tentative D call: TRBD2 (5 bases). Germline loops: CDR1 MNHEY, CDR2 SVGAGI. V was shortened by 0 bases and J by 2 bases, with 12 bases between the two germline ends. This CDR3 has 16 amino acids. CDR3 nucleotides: TGTGCCAGCAGTTACTCGACTGTGACTATCACAGATACGCAGTATTTT. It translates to CASSYSTVTITDTQYF.

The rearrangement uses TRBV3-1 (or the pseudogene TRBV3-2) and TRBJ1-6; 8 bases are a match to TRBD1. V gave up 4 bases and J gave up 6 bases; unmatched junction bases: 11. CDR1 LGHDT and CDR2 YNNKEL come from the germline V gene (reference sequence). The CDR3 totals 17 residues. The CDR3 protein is CASSLVRTGQINSPLHF. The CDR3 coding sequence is TGTGCCAGCAGCCTTGTACGGACAGGGCAGATTAATTCACCCCTCCACTTT.

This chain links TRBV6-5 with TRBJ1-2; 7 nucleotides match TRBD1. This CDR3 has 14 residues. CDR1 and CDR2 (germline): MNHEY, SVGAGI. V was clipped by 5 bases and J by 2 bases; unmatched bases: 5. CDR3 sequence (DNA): TGTGCCAGCAGTAGGGACAGTTACAACTATGGCTACACCTTC. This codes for CASSRDSYNYGYTF.